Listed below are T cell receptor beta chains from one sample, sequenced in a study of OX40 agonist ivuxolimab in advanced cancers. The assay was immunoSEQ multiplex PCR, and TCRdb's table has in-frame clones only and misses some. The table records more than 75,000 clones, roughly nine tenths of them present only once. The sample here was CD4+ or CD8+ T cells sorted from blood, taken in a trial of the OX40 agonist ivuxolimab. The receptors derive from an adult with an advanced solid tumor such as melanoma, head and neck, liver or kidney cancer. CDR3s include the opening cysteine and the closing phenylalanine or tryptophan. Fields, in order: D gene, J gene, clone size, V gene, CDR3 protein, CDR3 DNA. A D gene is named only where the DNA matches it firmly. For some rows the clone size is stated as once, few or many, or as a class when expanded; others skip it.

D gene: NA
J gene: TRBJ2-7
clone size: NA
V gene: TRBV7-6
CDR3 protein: CASSLGDEQYF
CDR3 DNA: TGTGCCAGCAGCTTAGGGGACGAGCAGTACTTC

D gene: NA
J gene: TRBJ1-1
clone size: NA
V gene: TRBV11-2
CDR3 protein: CASSPMGGGGAFF
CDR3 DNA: TGTGCCAGCAGCCCAATGGGTGGAGGTGGAGCTTTCTTT

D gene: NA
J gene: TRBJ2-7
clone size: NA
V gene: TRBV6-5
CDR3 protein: CASSYLDGYEQYF
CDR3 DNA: TGTGCCAGCAGTTACCTGGACGGGTACGAGCAGTACTTC

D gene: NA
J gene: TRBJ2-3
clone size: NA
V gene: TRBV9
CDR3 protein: CASSVGQFTDTQYF
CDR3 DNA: TGTGCCAGCAGCGTAGGACAGTTCACAGATACGCAGTATTTT

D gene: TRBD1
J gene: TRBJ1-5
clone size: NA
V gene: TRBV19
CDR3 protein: CATNRGGQPQHF
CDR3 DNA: TGTGCCACAAACAGGGGAGGGCAGCCCCAGCATTTT

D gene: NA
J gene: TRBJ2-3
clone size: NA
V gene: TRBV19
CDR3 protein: CASSPRTSTDTQYF
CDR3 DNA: TGTGCCAGTAGTCCTCGGACTAGCACAGATACGCAGTATTTT

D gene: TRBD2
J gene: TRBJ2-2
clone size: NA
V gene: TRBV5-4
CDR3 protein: CASSFGGGQGFGELFF
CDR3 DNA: TGTGCCAGCAGCTTTGGCGGGGGGCAAGGGTTCGGGGAGCTGTTTTTT

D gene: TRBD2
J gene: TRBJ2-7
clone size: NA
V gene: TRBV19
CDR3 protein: CASSVASGRTPYEQYF
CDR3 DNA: TGTGCCAGTAGCGTCGCTAGCGGGAGGACTCCTTACGAGCAGTACTTC

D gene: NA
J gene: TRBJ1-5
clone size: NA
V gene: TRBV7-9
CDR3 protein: CASSLDGNQPQHF
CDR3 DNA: TGTGCCAGCAGCTTAGACGGGAATCAGCCCCAGCATTTT

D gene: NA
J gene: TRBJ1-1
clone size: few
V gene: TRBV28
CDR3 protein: CASSPLGTEAFF
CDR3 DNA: TGTGCCAGCAGTCCCCTGGGCACTGAAGCTTTCTTT

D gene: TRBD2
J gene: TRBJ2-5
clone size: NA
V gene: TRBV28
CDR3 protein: CASSSSGGQETQYF
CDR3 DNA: TGTGCCAGCAGTTCCTCGGGGGGGCAAGAGACCCAGTACTTC

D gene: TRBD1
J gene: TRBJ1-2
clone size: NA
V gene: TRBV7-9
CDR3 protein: CASSLGTDSKRNYGYTF
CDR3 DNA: TGTGCCAGCAGCCTAGGGACAGACTCCAAGCGGAACTATGGCTACACCTTC

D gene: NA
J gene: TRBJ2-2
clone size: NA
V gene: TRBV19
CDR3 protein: CASSAHGGGNTGELFF
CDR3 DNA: TGTGCCAGTAGTGCCCATGGGGGCGGGAACACCGGGGAGCTGTTTTTT

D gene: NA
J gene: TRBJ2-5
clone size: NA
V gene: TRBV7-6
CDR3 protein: CASSLDSRGGRETQYF
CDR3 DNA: TGTGCCAGCAGCTTAGATTCTAGAGGGGGTCGAGAGACCCAGTACTTC

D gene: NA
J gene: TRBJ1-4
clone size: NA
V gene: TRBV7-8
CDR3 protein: CASSLGEGVNEKLFF
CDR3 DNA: TGTGCCAGCAGCTTAGGGGAAGGTGTTAATGAAAAACTGTTTTTT

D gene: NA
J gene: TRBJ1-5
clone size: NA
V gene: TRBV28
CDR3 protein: CASSLKGAPQHF
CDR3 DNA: TGTGCCAGCAGTTTAAAAGGGGCGCCCCAGCATTTT

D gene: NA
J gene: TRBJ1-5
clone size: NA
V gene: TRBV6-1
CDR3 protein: CASIQGREDQPQHF
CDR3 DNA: TGTGCCAGCATTCAAGGTAGGGAAGATCAGCCCCAGCATTTT

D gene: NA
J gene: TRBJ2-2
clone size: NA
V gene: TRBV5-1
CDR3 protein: CASSLALSSGPGELFF
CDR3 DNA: TGCGCCAGCAGCTTGGCCCTCAGTTCGGGCCCCGGGGAGCTGTTTTTT

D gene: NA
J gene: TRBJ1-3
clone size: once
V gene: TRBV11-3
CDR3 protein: CASSLDGYSGNTIYF
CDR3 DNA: TGTGCCAGCAGCTTGGACGGCTACTCTGGAAACACCATATATTTT

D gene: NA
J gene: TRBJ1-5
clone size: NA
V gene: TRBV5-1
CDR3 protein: CASSLAGYSNQPQHF
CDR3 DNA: TGCGCCAGCAGCTTGGCGGGGTATAGCAATCAGCCCCAGCATTTT

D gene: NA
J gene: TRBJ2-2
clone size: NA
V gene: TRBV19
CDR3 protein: CASTPPGARTGELFF
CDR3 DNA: TGTGCCAGTACCCCTCCGGGGGCGAGAACCGGGGAGCTGTTTTTT

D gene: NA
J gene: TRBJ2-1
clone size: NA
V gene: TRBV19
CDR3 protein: CATGTVEQFF
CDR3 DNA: TGTGCCACTGGGACTGTTGAGCAGTTCTTC

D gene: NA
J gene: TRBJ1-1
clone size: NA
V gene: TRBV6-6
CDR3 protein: CASSPRQANTEAFF
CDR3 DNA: TGTGCCAGCAGTCCCAGACAGGCGAACACTGAAGCTTTCTTT

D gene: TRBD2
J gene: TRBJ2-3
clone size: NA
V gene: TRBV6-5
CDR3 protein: CASSLQTSGTDTQYF
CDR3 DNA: TGTGCCAGCAGTTTACAGACTAGCGGCACAGATACGCAGTATTTT